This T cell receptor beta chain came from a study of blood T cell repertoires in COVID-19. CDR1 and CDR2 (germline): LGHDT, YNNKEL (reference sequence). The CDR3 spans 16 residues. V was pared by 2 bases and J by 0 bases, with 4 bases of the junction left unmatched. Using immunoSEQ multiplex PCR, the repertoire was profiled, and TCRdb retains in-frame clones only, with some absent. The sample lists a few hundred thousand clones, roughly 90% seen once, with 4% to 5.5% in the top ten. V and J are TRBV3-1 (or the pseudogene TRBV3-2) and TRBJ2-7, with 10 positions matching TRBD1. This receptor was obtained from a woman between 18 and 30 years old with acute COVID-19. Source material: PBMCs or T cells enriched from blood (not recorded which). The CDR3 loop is CASSQRRDRGSYEQYF. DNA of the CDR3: TGTGCCAGCAGCCAACGCCGGGACAGGGGCTCCTACGAGCAGTACTTC.